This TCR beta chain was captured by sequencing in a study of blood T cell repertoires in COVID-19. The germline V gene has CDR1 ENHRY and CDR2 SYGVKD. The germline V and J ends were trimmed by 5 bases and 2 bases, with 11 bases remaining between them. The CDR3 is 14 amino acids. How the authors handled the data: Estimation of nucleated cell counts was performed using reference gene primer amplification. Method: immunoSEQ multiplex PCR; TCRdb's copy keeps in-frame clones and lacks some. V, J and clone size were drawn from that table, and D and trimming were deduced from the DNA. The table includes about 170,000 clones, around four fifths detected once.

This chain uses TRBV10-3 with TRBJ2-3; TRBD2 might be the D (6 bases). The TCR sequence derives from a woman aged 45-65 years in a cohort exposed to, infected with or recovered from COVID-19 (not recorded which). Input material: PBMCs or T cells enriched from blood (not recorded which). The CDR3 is CAISPGLSTDTQYF. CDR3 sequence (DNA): TGTGCCATCAGTCCGGGACTTTCCACAGATACGCAGTATTTT.